The clone carrying this TCR beta chain is a singleton in its sample. The antigen is unknown. The sample belongs to a study of Ad26.COV2.S vaccination and SARS-CoV-2 variants. Findings and limits, study-wide: Whether participants received vaccine or placebo, their non-spike TCR breadth was similar. TCR breadth and depth estimates may have understated total T cell responses.

Treatment reported: around 19 received Ad26.COV2.S at low or high dose, single or two shots; roughly five received placebo; per-sample allocation not given. Sampling was done on day 63 after the first vaccine or placebo injection. It was Wuhan-strain SARS-CoV-2 spike that the Ad26 vaccine vector expressed. Some clones are missing from TCRdb's copy, which holds only in-frame ones; the method was immunoSEQ multiplex PCR. The sample lists 200,000 to 250,000 clones, 70% to 90% seen once, with around 10% in the top ten. Germline V gene lookup returns CDR1 SGDLS and CDR2 YYNGEE. Losses at the gene ends were 0 bases for V and 8 bases for J; bases not matched to a gene: 11. This CDR3 is 16 amino acids long.

This chain joins TRBV9 and TRBJ1-2; 9 positions match TRBD1. The clonotype originates from a person between 18 and 59 years old who received the Ad26.COV2.S COVID-19 vaccine or a placebo. This specimen consisted of peripheral blood, obtained in a trial of Ad26.COV2.S vaccine versus placebo. CDR3 sequence reads: CASSVGSTDRGDGYTF. CDR3 bases: TGTGCCAGCAGCGTAGGATCAACGGACAGGGGTGACGGCTACACCTTC. Full variable domain (outside the CDR3, taken from reference TRBV9 and TRBJ1-2): DSGVTQTPKHLITATGQRVTLRCSPRSGDLSVYWYQQSLDQGLQFLIQYYNGEERAKGNILERFSAQQFPDLHSELNLSSLELGDSALYFCASSVGSTDRGDGYTFGSGTRLTVV.